The 8 T cell receptor beta chains below were found in one sample sequenced in a study of T-cell reconstitution after alpha-beta-depleted transplantation in children. TCRbeta library preparation incorporated unique molecular identifiers. TCRdb called the PCR reads again in MiXCR, with one record for every CDR3 protein. The profile covers some 450,000 distinct CDR3 sequences, with about 40% appearing a single time and roughly a quarter taken by the ten largest. This sample comprised PBMCs, obtained before TCRalphabeta/CD19-depleted stem cell transplant. Every receptor here comes from a girl aged 2 to 9 with aplastic anemia, due to receive a stem cell transplant.

This clonotype showed up just a few times. This rearrangement joins TRBV7-3 to TRBJ2-1; 13 nucleotides agree with TRBD2. Looked up from germline, CDR1 is SGHTA and CDR2 is FQGTGA. CDR3 length: 18 amino acids. V lost 5 bases, J lost 6 bases, and 13 bases stayed unmatched. The DNA of the CDR3 is TGTGCCAGCAGCCCGCGATACTCCGGGACTAGCGGGGCCAATGAGCAGTTCTTC. The encoded protein is CASSPRYSGTSGANEQFF.

This clonotype has only a few counts. The rearrangement links TRBV2 to TRBJ2-7; 12 bases line up with TRBD2. The CDR3 is 16 amino acids. V lost 1 base to trimming and J lost 8 bases; unmatched junction nucleotides: 9. CDR1 is SNHLY and CDR2 is FYNNEI in the germline V gene. CDR3 protein: CASSEEASGRGEQQYF. For the CDR3, the DNA is TGTGCCAGCAGTGAAGAAGCTAGCGGGAGGGGGGAACAGCAGTACTTC.

This chain joins TRBV20-1 and TRBJ1-2, with D perhaps TRBD1 (5 bases). CDR3 length: 11 residues. CDR1 is DFQATT, CDR2 SNEGSKA, per germline (reference sequence). CDR3 loop: CSVGGRDGYTF. As DNA, the CDR3 is TGCAGCGTTGGGGGAAGAGATGGCTACACCTTC.

This clonotype was picked up a small number of times. The chain carries TRBV5-5 and TRBJ2-7, with 7 positions matching TRBD2. The length of the CDR3 is 13 residues. J gave up 6 bases and V 4 bases, and 7 bases lay outside the gene matches. The germline CDR1 and CDR2 sequences are SGHKS and YYEKEE (reference sequence). Written as DNA, the CDR3 is TGTGCCAGCAGCCCCCGGGGAGGGCTCGAGCAGTACTTC. Translation gives CASSPRGGLEQYF.

The chain has TRBV28 and TRBJ2-3; 12 nucleotides agree with TRBD2. The CDR3 runs to 18 residues. With 7 bases clipped from V and 4 bases from J, the junction kept 15 bases outside the gene matches. Germline-derived CDR1 and CDR2 are MDHEN and SYDVKM. CDR3 in amino acids: CASTRSSLAGGPADTQYF. As DNA, the CDR3 is TGTGCCAGCACCCGAAGCTCCCTAGCGGGAGGGCCCGCAGATACGCAGTATTTT. Full variable domain (outside the CDR3, taken from reference TRBV28 and TRBJ2-3): DVKVTQSSRYLVKRTGEKVFLECVQDMDHENMFWYRQDPGLGLRLIYFSYDVKMKEKGDIPEGYSVSREKKERFSLILESASTNQTSMYLCASTRSSLAGGPADTQYFGPGTRLTVL.

This clonotype occurred a few times. The chain employs TRBV7-8 and TRBJ2-2; 8 nucleotides align to TRBD2. Germline V gene lookup returns CDR1 SGHVS and CDR2 FQNEAQ. J was trimmed by 0 bases and V by 1 base; bases with no gene match: 1. The CDR3 extends over 16 amino acids. CDR3 bases: TGTGCCAGCAGCTTAGGCGGGAGGACGAACACCGGGGAGCTGTTTTTT. Protein: CASSLGGRTNTGELFF.

The chain uses TRBV11-2 and TRBJ2-1, with 9 bases lining up with TRBD2. CDR3 length: 15 residues. Germline V gene lookup returns CDR1 SGHAT and CDR2 FQNNGV. Losses at the gene ends were 4 bases for V and 5 bases for J; bases not matched to a gene: 6. The CDR3 coding sequence is TGTGCCAGCAGCTCCCGACTAGCGGCTCACAATGAGCAGTTCTTC. Its protein is CASSSRLAAHNEQFF.

This clonotype was found many times. The chain uses TRBV7-7 and TRBJ2-1; 10 positions agree with TRBD2. The germline gives CDR1 SSHAT, CDR2 FNYEAQ (reference sequence). V trimming: 0 bases; J trimming: 4 bases; junction bases outside the gene matches: 6. The CDR3 covers 17 residues. DNA of the CDR3: TGTGCCAGCAGCTTAGCCCCCCTAGCGGGAGCATACAATGAGCAGTTCTTC. This sequence encodes CASSLAPLAGAYNEQFF.